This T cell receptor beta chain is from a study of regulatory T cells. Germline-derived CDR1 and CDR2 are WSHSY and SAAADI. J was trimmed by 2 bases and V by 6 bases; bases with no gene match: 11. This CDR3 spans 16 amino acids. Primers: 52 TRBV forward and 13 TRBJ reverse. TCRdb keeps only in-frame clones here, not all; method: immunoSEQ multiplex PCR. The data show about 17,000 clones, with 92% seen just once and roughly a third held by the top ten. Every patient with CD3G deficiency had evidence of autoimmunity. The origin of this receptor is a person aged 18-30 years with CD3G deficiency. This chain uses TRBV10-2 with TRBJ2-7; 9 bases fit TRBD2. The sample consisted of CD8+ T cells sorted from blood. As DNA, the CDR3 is TGCGCCAGCAGCAGCTGGAAGCGGGGGGCCCCCTACGAGCAGTACTTC. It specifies CASSSWKRGAPYEQYF.